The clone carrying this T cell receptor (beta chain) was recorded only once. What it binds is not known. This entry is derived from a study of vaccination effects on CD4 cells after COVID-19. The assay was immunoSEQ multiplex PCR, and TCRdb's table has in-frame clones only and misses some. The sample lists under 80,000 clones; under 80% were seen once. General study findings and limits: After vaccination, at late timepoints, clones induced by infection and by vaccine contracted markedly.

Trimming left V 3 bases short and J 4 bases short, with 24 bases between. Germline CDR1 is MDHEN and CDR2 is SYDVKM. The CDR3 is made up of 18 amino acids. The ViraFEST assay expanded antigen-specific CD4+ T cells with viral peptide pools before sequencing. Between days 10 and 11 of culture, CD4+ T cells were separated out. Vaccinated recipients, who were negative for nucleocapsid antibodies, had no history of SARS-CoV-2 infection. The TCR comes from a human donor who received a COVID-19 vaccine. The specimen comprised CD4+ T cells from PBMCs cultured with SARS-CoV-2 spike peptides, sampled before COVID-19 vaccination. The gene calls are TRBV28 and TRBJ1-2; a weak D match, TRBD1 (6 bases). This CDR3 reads CASSFLSEGVRTVYGYTF. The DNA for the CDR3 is TGTGCCAGCAGTTTCCTAAGTGAGGGGGTCCGGACGGTCTATGGCTACACCTTC.